The entry below describes one TCR beta chain. This specimen belongs to a study of memory CD4+ T cells and cytomegalovirus serostatus. Profiling relied on immunoSEQ multiplex PCR, and the TCRdb table lists in-frame clones only, not all of them. The sample lists approximately 74,000 clones, roughly three quarters occurring once. The CDR3 consists of 13 residues. Germline V gene data show CDR1 as SGHRS and CDR2 as YFSETQ. With 5 bases removed from V and 10 bases from J, the gap between germline ends came to 13 bases. Single viable CD3+CD4+CD8-CD45RO+ cells were sorted as the memory CD4+ T cells. The V gene is TRBV5-1, the J gene TRBJ1-6; no clear D. The material sequenced was memory CD4+ T cells from blood. The sequence derives from an adult in good health and CMV-seropositive. The CDR3, as DNA: TGCGCCAGCAGTAGTGTTGCGGAGTCACCCCTCCACTTT. Protein product: CASSSVAESPLHF. The complete variable domain, with remaining parts taken from reference TRBV5-1 and TRBJ1-6, reads KAGVTQTPRYLIKTRGQQVTLSCSPISGHRSVSWYQQTPGQGLQFLFEYFSETQRNKGNFPGRFSGRQFSNSRSEMNVSTLELGDSALYLCASSSVAESPLHFGNGTRLTVT.